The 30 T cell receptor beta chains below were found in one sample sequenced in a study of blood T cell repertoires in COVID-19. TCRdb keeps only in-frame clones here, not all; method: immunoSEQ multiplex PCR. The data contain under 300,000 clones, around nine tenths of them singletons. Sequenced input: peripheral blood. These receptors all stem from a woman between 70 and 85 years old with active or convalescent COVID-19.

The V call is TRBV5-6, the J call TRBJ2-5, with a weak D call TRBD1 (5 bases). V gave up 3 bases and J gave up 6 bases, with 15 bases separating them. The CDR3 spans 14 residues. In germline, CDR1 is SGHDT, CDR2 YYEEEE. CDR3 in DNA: TGTGCCAGCAGCTCAACGGTCCCGGACAAGACCCAGTACTTC. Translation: CASSSTVPDKTQYF.

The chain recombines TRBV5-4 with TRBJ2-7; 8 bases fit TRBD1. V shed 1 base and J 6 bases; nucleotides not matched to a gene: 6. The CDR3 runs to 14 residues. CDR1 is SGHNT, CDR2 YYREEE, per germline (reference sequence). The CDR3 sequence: CASSLRTGRFEQYF. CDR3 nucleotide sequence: TGTGCCAGCAGCTTGAGGACAGGGAGGTTCGAGCAGTACTTC.

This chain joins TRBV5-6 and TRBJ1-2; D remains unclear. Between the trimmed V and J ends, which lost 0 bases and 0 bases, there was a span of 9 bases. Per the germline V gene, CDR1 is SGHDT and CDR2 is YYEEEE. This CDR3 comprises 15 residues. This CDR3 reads CASSLGRGANYGYTF. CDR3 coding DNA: TGTGCCAGCAGCTTGGGTAGAGGAGCTAACTATGGCTACACCTTC.

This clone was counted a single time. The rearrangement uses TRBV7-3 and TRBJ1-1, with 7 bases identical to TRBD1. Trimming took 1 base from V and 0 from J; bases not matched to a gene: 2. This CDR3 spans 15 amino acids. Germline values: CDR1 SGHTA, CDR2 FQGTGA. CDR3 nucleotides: TGTGCCAGCAGCTTAAGAGGGGGCCTGAACACTGAAGCTTTCTTT. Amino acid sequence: CASSLRGGLNTEAFF.

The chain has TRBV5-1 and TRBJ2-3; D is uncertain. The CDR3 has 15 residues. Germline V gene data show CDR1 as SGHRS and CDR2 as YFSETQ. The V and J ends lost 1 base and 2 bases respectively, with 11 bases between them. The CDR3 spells CASSLQTYDTDTQYF. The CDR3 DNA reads TGCGCCAGCAGCTTGCAAACCTATGACACAGATACGCAGTATTTT.

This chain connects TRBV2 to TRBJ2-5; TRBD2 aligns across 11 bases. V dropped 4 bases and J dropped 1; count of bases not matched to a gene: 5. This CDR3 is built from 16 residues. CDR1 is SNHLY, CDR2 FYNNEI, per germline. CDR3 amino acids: CASSGSSGGIQETQYF. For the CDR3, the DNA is TGTGCCAGCAGTGGGTCTAGCGGGGGGATCCAAGAGACCCAGTACTTC.

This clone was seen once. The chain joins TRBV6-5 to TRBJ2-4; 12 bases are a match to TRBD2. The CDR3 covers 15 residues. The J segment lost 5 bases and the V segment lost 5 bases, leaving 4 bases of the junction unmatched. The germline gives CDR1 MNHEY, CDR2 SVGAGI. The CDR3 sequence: CASSPSGGVQNIQYF. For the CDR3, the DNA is TGTGCCAGCAGTCCTAGCGGGGGGGTTCAAAACATTCAGTACTTC.

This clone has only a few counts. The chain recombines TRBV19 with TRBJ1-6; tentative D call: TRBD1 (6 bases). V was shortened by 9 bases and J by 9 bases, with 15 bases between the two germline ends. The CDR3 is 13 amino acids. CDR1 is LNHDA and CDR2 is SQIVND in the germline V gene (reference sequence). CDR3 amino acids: CASHPKGGSPLHF. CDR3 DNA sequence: TGTGCCAGCCACCCTAAAGGGGGTTCACCCCTCCACTTT.

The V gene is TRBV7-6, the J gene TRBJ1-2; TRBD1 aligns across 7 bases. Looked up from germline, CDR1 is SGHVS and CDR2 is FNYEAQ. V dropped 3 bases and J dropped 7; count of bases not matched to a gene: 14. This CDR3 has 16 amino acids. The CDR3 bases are TGTGCCAGCAGCTTCAATCTTCTCGGACAGGCGTCTGGCTACACCTTC. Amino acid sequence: CASSFNLLGQASGYTF. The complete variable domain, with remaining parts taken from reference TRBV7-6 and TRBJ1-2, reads GAGVSQSPRYKVTKRGQDVALRCDPISGHVSLYWYRQALGQGPEFLTYFNYEAQQDKSGLPNDRFSAERPEGSISTLTIQRTEQRDSAMYRCASSFNLLGQASGYTFGSGTRLTVV.

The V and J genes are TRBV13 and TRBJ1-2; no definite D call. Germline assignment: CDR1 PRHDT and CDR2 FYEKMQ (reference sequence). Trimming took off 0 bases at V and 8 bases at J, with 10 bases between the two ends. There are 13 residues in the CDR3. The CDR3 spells CASSLGQSGGYTF. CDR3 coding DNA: TGTGCCAGCAGCTTAGGACAGTCGGGAGGCTACACCTTC.

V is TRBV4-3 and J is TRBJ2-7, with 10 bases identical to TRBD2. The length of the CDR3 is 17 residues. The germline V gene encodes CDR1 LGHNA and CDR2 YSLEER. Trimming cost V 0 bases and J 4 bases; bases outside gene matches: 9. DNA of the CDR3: TGCGCCAGCAGCCAAGACTACACTAGCGGGGCCTTATACGAGCAGTACTTC. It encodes CASSQDYTSGALYEQYF.

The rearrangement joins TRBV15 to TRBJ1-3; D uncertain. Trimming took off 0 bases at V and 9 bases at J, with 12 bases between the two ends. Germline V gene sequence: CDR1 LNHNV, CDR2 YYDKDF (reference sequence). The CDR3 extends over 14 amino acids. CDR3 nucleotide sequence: TGTGCCACCAGCAGAGATCTAACGACGGGCACCATATATTTT. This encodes CATSRDLTTGTIYF.

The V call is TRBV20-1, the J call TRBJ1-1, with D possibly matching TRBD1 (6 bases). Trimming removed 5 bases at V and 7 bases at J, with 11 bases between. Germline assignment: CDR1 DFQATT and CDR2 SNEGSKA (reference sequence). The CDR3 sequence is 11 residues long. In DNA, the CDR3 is TGCAGTGCTTCCCAGGGGTTTGAAGCTTTCTTT. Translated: CSASQGFEAFF.

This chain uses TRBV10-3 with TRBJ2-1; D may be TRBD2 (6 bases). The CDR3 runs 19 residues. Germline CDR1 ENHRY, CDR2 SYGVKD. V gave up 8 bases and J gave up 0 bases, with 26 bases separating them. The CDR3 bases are TGTGCCATCCTCCAGTCCCCTTCCGGGACTGAGAGCTCCTACAATGAGCAGTTCTTC. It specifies CAILQSPSGTESSYNEQFF.

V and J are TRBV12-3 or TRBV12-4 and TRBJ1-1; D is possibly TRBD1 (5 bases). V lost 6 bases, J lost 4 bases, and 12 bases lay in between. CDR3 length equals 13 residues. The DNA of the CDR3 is TGTGCCAGCAGCCGCAGGGAGGGCACTGAAGCTTTCTTT. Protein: CASSRREGTEAFF.

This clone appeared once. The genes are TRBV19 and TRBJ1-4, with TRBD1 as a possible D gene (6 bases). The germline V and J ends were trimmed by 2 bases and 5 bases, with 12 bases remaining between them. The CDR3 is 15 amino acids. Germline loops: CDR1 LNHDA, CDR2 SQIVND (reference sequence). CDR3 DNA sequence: TGTGCCAGTAGTATAAACCCGGACAGAAATGAAAAACTGTTTTTT. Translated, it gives CASSINPDRNEKLFF.

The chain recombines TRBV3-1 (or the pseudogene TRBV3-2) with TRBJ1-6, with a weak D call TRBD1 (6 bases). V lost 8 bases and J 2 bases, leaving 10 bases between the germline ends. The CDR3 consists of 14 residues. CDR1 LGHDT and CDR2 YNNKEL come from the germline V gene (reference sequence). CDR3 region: CASRDTAYNSPLHF. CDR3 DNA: TGTGCCAGCCGGGACACCGCCTATAATTCACCCCTCCACTTT.

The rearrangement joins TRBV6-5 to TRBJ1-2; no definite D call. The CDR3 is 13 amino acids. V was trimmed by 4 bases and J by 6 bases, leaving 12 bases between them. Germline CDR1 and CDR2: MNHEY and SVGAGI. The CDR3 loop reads CASSSIGTNGYTF. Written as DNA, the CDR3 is TGTGCCAGCAGTTCCATCGGAACTAATGGCTACACCTTC.

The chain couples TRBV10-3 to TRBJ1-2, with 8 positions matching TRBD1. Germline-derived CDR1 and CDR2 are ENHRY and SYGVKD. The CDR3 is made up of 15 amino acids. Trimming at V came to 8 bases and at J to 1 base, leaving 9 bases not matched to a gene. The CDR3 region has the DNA TGTGCCATCTCAATGGACAGGGACATTAACTATGGCTACACCTTC. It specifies CAISMDRDINYGYTF.

CDR3 coding DNA: TGTGCCAGCAGTCCCACGGTACGAGGGCCAAGAGAACTTAGCAATCAGCCCCAGCATTTT. This codes for CASSPTVRGPRELSNQPQHF. The chain couples TRBV6-2 or TRBV6-3 to TRBJ1-5; D uncertain. Germline V CDR1 and CDR2: MNHEY, SVGEGT. This CDR3 region has 20 residues. Between the trimmed V and J ends, which lost 5 bases and 0 bases, there was a span of 26 bases.

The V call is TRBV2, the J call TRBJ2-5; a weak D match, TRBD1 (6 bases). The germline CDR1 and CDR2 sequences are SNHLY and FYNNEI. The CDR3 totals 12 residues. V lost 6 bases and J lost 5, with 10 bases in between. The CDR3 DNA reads TGTGCCAGCAGGGGGGCGGTGGAGACCCAGTACTTC. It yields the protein CASRGAVETQYF.

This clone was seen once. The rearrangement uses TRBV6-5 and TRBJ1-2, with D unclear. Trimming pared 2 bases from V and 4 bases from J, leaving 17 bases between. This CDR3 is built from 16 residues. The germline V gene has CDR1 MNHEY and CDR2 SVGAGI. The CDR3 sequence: CASSYGEGEYSYGYTF. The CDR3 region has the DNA TGTGCCAGCAGTTACGGAGAGGGAGAGTATAGCTATGGCTACACCTTC.

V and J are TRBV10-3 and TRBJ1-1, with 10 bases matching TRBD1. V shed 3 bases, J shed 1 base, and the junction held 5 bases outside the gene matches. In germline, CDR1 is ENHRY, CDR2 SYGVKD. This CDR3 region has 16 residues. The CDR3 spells CAISEPGQGRNTEAFF. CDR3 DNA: TGTGCCATCAGTGAACCGGGACAGGGGAGGAACACTGAAGCTTTCTTT.

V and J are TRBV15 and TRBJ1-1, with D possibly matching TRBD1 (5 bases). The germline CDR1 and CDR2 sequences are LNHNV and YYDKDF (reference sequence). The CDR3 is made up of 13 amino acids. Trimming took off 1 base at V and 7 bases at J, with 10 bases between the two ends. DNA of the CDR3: TGTGCCACCAGCAGAGGTTACGACAGTGAAGCTTTCTTT. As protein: CATSRGYDSEAFF.

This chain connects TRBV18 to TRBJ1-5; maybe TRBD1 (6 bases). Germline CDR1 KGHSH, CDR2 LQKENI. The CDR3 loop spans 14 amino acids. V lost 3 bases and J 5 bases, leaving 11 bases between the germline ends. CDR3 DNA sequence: TGTGCCAGCTCACCCGGGACACAGGATCAGCCCCAGCATTTT. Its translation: CASSPGTQDQPQHF.

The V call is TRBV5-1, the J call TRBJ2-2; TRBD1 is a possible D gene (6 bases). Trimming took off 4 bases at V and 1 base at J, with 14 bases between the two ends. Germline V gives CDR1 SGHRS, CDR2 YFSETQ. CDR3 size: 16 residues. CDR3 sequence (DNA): TGCGCCAGCAGCAATCCTTCAGGGGAGAACACCGGGGAGCTGTTTTTT. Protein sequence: CASSNPSGENTGELFF.

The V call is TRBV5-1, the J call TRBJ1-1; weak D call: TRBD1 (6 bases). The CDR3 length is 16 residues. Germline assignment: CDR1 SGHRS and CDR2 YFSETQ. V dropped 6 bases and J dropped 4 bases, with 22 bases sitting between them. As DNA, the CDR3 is TGCGCCAGCAACGTTGGCGGGGGGGCACCCGGCACTGAAGCTTTCTTT. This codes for CASNVGGGAPGTEAFF.

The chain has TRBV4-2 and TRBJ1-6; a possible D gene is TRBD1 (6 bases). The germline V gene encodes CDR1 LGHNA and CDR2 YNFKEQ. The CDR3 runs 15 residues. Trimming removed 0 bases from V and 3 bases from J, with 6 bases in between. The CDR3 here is CASSQDRGYNSPLHF. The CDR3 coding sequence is TGTGCCAGCAGCCAAGACAGGGGCTATAATTCACCCCTCCACTTT.

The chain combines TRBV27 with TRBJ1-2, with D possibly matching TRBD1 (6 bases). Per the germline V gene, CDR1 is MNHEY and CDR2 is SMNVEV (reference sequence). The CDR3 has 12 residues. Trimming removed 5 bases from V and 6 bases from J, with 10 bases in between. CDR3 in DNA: TGTGCCAGCAGTGGGACACCGCATGGCTACACCTTC. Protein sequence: CASSGTPHGYTF.

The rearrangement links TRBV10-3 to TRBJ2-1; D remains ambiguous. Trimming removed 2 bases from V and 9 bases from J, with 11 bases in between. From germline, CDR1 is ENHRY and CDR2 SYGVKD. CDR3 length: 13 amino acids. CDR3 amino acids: CAISEPLVGEQFF. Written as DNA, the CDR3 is TGTGCCATCAGTGAGCCCCTAGTCGGTGAGCAGTTCTTC.